Listed below are T cell receptor beta chains from one sample, sequenced in a study of OX40 agonist ivuxolimab in advanced cancers. Sequencing used immunoSEQ multiplex PCR; TCRdb keeps in-frame clones, though not all of them. This table has tens of thousands of clones, less than 80% appearing once. The material sequenced was CD4+ or CD8+ T cells sorted from blood, taken in a trial of the OX40 agonist ivuxolimab. The receptors come from an adult with an advanced solid tumor such as melanoma, head and neck, liver or kidney cancer. CDR3s include the opening cysteine and the closing phenylalanine or tryptophan. A D gene is named only where the DNA matches it firmly. Size is stated for part of the rows, as once, few or many counts, or as a class when the clone is expanded.

TRBJ1-1 | . | . | TRBV4-1 | TGCGCCAGCAGCCAAGATGAACCACTGCCGCTCCGGGCGAGGACTGAAGCTTTCTTT | CASSQDEPLPLRARTEAFF
TRBJ1-5 | . | TRBD1 | TRBV28 | TGTGCCAGCAGTTTCAGGGGGTCGCAGGATCAGCCCCAGCATTTT | CASSFRGSQDQPQHF
TRBJ2-3 | . | TRBD1 | TRBV7-2 | TGTGCCAGCAGCTTAGTCTGGCGGGGGACAGGGGCTGGGGATACGCAGTATTTT | CASSLVWRGTGAGDTQYF
TRBJ1-1 | . | . | TRBV19 | TGTGCCAGTAGTATATCGGGGGGTTATTACACTGAAGCTTTCTTT | CASSISGGYYTEAFF
TRBJ2-7 | . | . | TRBV5-4 | TGTGCCAGCAGCCTCACCAGTGTCTCCTACGAGCAGTACTTC | CASSLTSVSYEQYF
TRBJ1-2 | . | . | TRBV7-9 | TGTGCCAGCAGCTCAGACACCCTCGGAGGTGGCTACACCTTC | CASSSDTLGGGYTF
TRBJ1-6 | few | . | TRBV11-2 | TGTGCCAGCAGCTTAGGACTCTATAATTCACCCCTCCACTTT | CASSLGLYNSPLHF
TRBJ2-7 | . | . | TRBV20-1 | TGCAGTGCTAGGGGCAGCTACGAGCAGTACTTC | CSARGSYEQYF
TRBJ2-5 | . | TRBD1 | TRBV5-1 | TGCGCCAGCAGCTTAGCGGGACAGGGAGAGACCCAGTACTTC | CASSLAGQGETQYF
TRBJ1-1 | . | . | TRBV20-1 | TGCAGTGCAGGAGGGAACACTGAAGCTTTCTTT | CSAGGNTEAFF
TRBJ2-1 | . | . | TRBV28 | TGTGCCAGCAGTTCGTACAATGAGCAGTTCTTC | CASSSYNEQFF
TRBJ2-2 | . | . | TRBV18 | TGTGCCAGCTCACCAAACAGAAACACCGGGGAGCTGTTTTTT | CASSPNRNTGELFF
TRBJ1-5 | few | . | TRBV5-8 | TGTGCCAGCAGCTTCTACTCAGTTACTCAGGCATCGCAGCCCCAGCATTTT | CASSFYSVTQASQPQHF
TRBJ2-7 | . | TRBD1 | TRBV5-1 | TGCGCCAGCATGAGGGACAGCTCCTACGAGCAGTACTTC | CASMRDSSYEQYF
TRBJ2-7 | . | . | TRBV7-2 | TGTGCCAGCAGCTTAGGCTCAGTAAGGGGTCGGGAGCAGTACTTC | CASSLGSVRGREQYF
TRBJ2-5 | . | TRBD2 | TRBV5-1 | TGCGCCAGCAGCCCGGGGGGATGGGTCCAAGAGACCCAGTACTTC | CASSPGGWVQETQYF
TRBJ2-7 | . | . | TRBV2 | TGTGCCAGCAGTGATGACAGCTCAGGGTTCGAGCAGTACTTC | CASSDDSSGFEQYF
TRBJ1-1 | . | TRBD1 | TRBV18 | TGTGCCAGCTCACCCCGACAGGGATCGAGAGCGAACACTGAAGCTTTCTTT | CASSPRQGSRANTEAFF
TRBJ2-3 | . | TRBD2 | TRBV28 | TGTGCCAGCAGCCTGGGGGGGGTCACAGATACGCAGTATTTT | CASSLGGVTDTQYF
TRBJ2-5 | . | TRBD1 | TRBV6-1 | TGTGCCAGCAGGAGACAGGGGGCAGGGGGAGAGACCCAGTACTTC | CASRRQGAGGETQYF
TRBJ2-5 | once | . | TRBV18 | TGTGCCAGCTCACCCTCCAGGGGGGGAGAGACCCAGTACTTC | CASSPSRGGETQYF
TRBJ1-6 | . | . | TRBV5-6 | TGTGCCAGCAGCTTGCGGGGGGCCAATAATTCACCCCTCCACTTT | CASSLRGANNSPLHF
TRBJ1-2 | . | . | TRBV28 | TGTGCCAGCAGTTATGTCAACTATGGCTACACCTTC | CASSYVNYGYTF
TRBJ1-1 | . | . | TRBV29-1 | TGCAGCGACTTGTTGGGTCCCGGGATGGCTTTCTTT | CSDLLGPGMAFF
TRBJ1-3 | . | . | TRBV28 | TGTGCCAGCAGGCGGACCTTAACAGGAAACACCATATATTTT | CASRRTLTGNTIYF
TRBJ1-5 | . | . | TRBV10-2 | TGCGCCAGCAAACAGGGCGGTCAGGTATCCAATCAGCCCCAGCATTTT | CASKQGGQVSNQPQHF
TRBJ2-1 | . | . | TRBV14 | TGTGCCAGCACTTCGTGGAGTGAGCAGTTCTTC | CASTSWSEQFF
TRBJ1-4 | . | TRBD1 | TRBV7-2 | TGTGCCAGCAGCTTTACAGGGGGAATTGGTAATGAAAAACTGTTTTTT | CASSFTGGIGNEKLFF
TRBJ2-5 | . | . | TRBV2 | TGTGCCAGCAGGGGGAAAGGGGAGACCCAGTACTTC | CASRGKGETQYF
TRBJ2-5 | medium-sized | TRBD1 | TRBV5-1 | TGCGCCAGCAGCTTGGAGACAGGGAGCGAGACCCAGTACTTC | CASSLETGSETQYF
TRBJ2-7 | . | . | TRBV18 | TGTGCCAGCTCATTGCCGGGAGAGCAGTACTTC | CASSLPGEQYF
TRBJ2-3 | . | . | TRBV7-2 | TGTGCCAGCAGCTTAGCTAGCCTCAGCACAGATACGCAGTATTTT | CASSLASLSTDTQYF
TRBJ2-5 | . | TRBD1 | TRBV5-4 | TGTGCCAGCCACCGGGACAGGGGTGAGACCCAGTACTTC | CASHRDRGETQYF
TRBJ1-5 | . | . | TRBV19 | TGTGCCAGTAGGATTCAGGCAGGCCCGAATCAGCCCCAGCATTTT | CASRIQAGPNQPQHF
TRBJ1-2 | . | . | TRBV28 | TGTGCCAGCAGACACCGTGACAACTATGGCTACACCTTC | CASRHRDNYGYTF
TRBJ1-6 | . | . | TRBV6-5 | TGTGCCAGCAGTTACTCGTGGCAGGGCAATTCACCCCTCCACTTT | CASSYSWQGNSPLHF
TRBJ1-2 | once | . | TRBV7-9 | TGTGCCAGCAGCTCAGGGGTGAGGCGCTATGGCTACACCTTC | CASSSGVRRYGYTF
TRBJ2-7 | . | . | TRBV28 | TGTGCCAGCAGTTTTAGCGACTCCTACGAGCAGTACTTC | CASSFSDSYEQYF
TRBJ1-3 | . | TRBD1 | TRBV25-1 | TGTGCCAGCAGTGAATGGACAGGGAGGACTGGAAACACCATATATTTT | CASSEWTGRTGNTIYF
TRBJ2-5 | . | . | TRBV7-9 | TGTGCCAGCAGCTCACAAGAGACCCAGTACTTC | CASSSQETQYF
TRBJ2-5 | . | . | TRBV11-3 | TGTGCCAGCGGGGTCTGTAGGGGCGCGTGTGAAGAGACCCAGTACTTC | CASGVCRGACEETQYF
TRBJ1-4 | . | . | TRBV11-2 | TGTGCCAGCAGCCGGGGGCAGCTTAATGAAAAACTGTTTTTT | CASSRGQLNEKLFF
TRBJ2-1 | . | TRBD2 | TRBV7-9 | TGTGCCAGCAGCTTGGCCCTAGCGGGCAATGAGCAGTTCTTC | CASSLALAGNEQFF
TRBJ1-1 | . | . | TRBV7-9 | TGTGCCAGCAGCCCCGGGAAATTACTTTTT | CASSPGKLLF
TRBJ2-5 | . | TRBD2 | TRBV9 | TGTGCCAGCAGCGTAGCAGCGGCGGGGGGCCAAGAGACCCAGTACTTC | CASSVAAAGGQETQYF
TRBJ2-3 | . | . | TRBV15 | TGTGCCACTTCCCGGGCTAGCACAGATACGCAGTATTTT | CATSRASTDTQYF
TRBJ2-3 | few | . | TRBV7-9 | TGTGCCAGCAGCTTAATACGGCTCACAGATACGCAGTATTTT | CASSLIRLTDTQYF
TRBJ2-1 | . | . | TRBV19 | TGTGCCAGTAGTTGGGACCTCAAGAATGAGCAGTTCTTC | CASSWDLKNEQFF
TRBJ2-3 | . | TRBD2 | TRBV27 | TGTGCCAGCAGTTCCCGCCCTCTAGCGGGAAAGTCTCATACGCAGTATTTT | CASSSRPLAGKSHTQYF
TRBJ2-7 | . | TRBD2 | TRBV10-3 | TGTGCCATCGCGACTAGCGGGGGGATCTACGAGCAGTACTTC | CAIATSGGIYEQYF
TRBJ2-5 | . | TRBD1 | TRBV5-1 | TGCGCCAGGGTCTTTGGACAGGGCCAAGAGACCCAGTACTTC | CARVFGQGQETQYF
TRBJ2-7 | . | TRBD1 | TRBV2 | TGTGCCAGCACCAGGGGGACAGTCGGTTCCGAGCAGTACTTC | CASTRGTVGSEQYF
TRBJ2-1 | once | TRBD2 | TRBV30 | TGTGCCTGGAGTGGGTTCGGCGGGGGGGCACTTGAGCAGTTCTTC | CAWSGFGGGALEQFF
TRBJ2-2 | . | . | TRBV14 | TGTGCCAGCAGCCAAGATGGACAGCGCACCGGGGAGCTGTTTTTT | CASSQDGQRTGELFF